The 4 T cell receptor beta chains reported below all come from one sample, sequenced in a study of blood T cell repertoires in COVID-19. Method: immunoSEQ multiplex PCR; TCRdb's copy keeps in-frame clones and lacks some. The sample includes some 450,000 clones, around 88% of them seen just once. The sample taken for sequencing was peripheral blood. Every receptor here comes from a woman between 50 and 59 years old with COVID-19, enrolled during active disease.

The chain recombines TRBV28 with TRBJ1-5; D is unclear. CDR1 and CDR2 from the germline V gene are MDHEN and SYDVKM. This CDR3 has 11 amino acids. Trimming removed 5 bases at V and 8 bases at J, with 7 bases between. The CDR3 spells CASSIGEPQHF. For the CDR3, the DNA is TGTGCCAGCAGTATCGGGGAGCCCCAGCATTTT.

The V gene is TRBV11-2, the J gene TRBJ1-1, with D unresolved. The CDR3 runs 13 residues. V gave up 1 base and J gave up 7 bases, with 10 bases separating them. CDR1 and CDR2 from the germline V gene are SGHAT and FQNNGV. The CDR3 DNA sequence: TGTGCCAGCAGCTTAGTCTCAGGAAATGAAGCTTTCTTT. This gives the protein CASSLVSGNEAFF. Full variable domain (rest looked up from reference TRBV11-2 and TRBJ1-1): EAGVAQSPRYKIIEKRQSVAFWCNPISGHATLYWYQQILGQGPKLLIQFQNNGVVDDSQLPKDRFSAERLKGVDSTLKIQPAKLEDSAVYLCASSLVSGNEAFFGQGTRLTVV.

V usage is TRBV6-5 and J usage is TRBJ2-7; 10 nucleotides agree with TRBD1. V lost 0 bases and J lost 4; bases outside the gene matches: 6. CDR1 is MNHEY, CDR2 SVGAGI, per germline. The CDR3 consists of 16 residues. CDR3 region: CASSYSKTGGRYEQYF. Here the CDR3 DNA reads TGTGCCAGCAGTTACTCTAAGACAGGGGGCAGATACGAGCAGTACTTC.

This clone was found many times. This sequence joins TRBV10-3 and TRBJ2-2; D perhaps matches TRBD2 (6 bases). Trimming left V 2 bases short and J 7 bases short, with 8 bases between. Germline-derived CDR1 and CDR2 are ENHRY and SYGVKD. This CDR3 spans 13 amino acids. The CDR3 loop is CAISEGGNGELFF. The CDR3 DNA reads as TGTGCCATCAGTGAGGGCGGGAACGGGGAGCTGTTTTTT.